The 23 T cell receptor beta chains listed next were all sequenced from one sample in a study of beta chain features in type 1 diabetes. Reverse transcription of all isolated RNA meant that expressed TCRB transcripts were sequenced. Clones were read by immunoSEQ multiplex PCR, and TCRdb kept only the in-frame ones, dropping some. The table has around 340,000 clones, approximately 8% seen once. The specimen sequenced was central memory CD4+ T cells from blood. Receptors were obtained from a woman aged 18 to 35 in good health.

In this sample, this clone turned up many times. The chain carries TRBV7-9 and TRBJ2-1; D gene uncertain. The CDR3 is 16 residues long. Germline CDR1 SEHNR, CDR2 FQNEAQ (reference sequence). Trimming removed 4 bases from V and 5 bases from J, with 18 bases in between. Here the CDR3 reads CASSSPLLTRDNEQFF. The CDR3 nucleotides are TGTGCCAGCAGCTCCCCCTTGTTGACACGGGACAATGAGCAGTTCTTC.

The gene calls are TRBV2 and TRBJ2-1, with D perhaps matching TRBD1 or TRBD2 (5 bases each). V shed 6 bases and J shed 9 bases, with 12 bases lying between them. CDR3 length: 12 residues. CDR1 and CDR2 (germline): SNHLY, FYNNEI. CDR3 loop: CASRGAGTEQFF. CDR3 nucleotides: TGTGCCAGCAGAGGCGCCGGGACTGAGCAGTTCTTC.

This clone turned up a few times. The chain carries TRBV2 and TRBJ2-3, with D possibly matching TRBD2 (5 bases). Germline V lookup: CDR1 SNHLY, CDR2 FYNNEI. The CDR3 has 12 residues. Trimming shortened V by 7 bases and J by 2 bases, and 7 bases separated the two germline ends. The CDR3 loop is CASKADTDTQYF. In DNA, the CDR3 is TGTGCCAGCAAAGCGGACACAGATACGCAGTATTTT.

In its sample, this clone was seen a few times. The J gene is TRBJ2-7, the V gene TRBV6-5; tentatively, D is TRBD2 (6 bases). The ends were cut back, 3 bases at V and 3 bases at J, with 18 bases in the middle. The germline gives CDR1 MNHEY, CDR2 SVGAGI. The CDR3 has 16 amino acids. The CDR3 region is CASSYTPGSGFYEQYF. CDR3 DNA sequence: TGTGCCAGCAGTTATACTCCTGGGAGCGGGTTCTACGAGCAGTACTTC.

V gene TRBV10-3 combines with J gene TRBJ2-2; 8 bases match TRBD2. CDR3 size: 15 residues. Germline V CDR1 and CDR2: ENHRY, SYGVKD. The junction had 8 bases not matched to a gene; V was cut back by 7 bases and J by 4 bases. The CDR3 loop reads CAITPGTRFTGELFF. The CDR3 bases are TGTGCCATCACCCCCGGGACTAGATTCACCGGGGAGCTGTTTTTT.

A few counts support this clone. The genes are TRBV9 and TRBJ2-1; the D is unclear. The V and J ends lost 0 bases and 0 bases respectively, with 10 bases between them. The CDR3 length is 16 residues. Per germline, CDR1 SGDLS and CDR2 YYNGEE. Here the CDR3 reads CASSVDGSPSYNEQFF. CDR3 bases: TGTGCCAGCAGCGTAGATGGTAGCCCCTCCTACAATGAGCAGTTCTTC.

The chain has TRBV7-3 and TRBJ2-1, with TRBD2 identical over 7 bases. CDR1 and CDR2 from the germline V gene are SGHTA and FQGTGA. The length of the CDR3 is 16 residues. V dropped 5 bases and J dropped 0; count of bases not matched to a gene: 7. The CDR3 region has the DNA TGTGCCAGCAGCCCCAAGCGGACTAGCTCCTACAATGAGCAGTTCTTC. Amino acids: CASSPKRTSSYNEQFF.

The sample holds many counts of this clone. The same CDR3 arises from other DNA sequences in this sample as well. The J gene is TRBJ2-7, the V gene TRBV9; 7 positions match TRBD2. The germline CDR1 and CDR2 sequences are SGDLS and YYNGEE. This CDR3 has 14 amino acids. V dropped 2 bases and J dropped 2; count of bases not matched to a gene: 4. CDR3: CASSVDGGTYEQYF. The CDR3 DNA sequence: TGTGCCAGCAGCGTGGACGGGGGGACCTACGAGCAGTACTTC.

Notes on this clone: A much larger clonotype is one base distant, so this may be a read error. The V call is TRBV25-1, the J call TRBJ2-2; D gene uncertain. Trimming pared 5 bases from V and 0 bases from J, leaving 4 bases between. Germline V gene lookup returns CDR1 MGHDK and CDR2 SYGVNS. The CDR3 is 13 residues long. CDR3 protein: CASSPSNTGELFF. The CDR3 nucleotides read TGTGCCAGCAGTCCCTCGAACACCGGGGAGCTGTTTTTT.

CDR3 loop: CASSLSGFYEQYF. The CDR3, as DNA: TGTGCCAGCAGTTTGTCTGGATTCTACGAGCAGTACTTC. The rearrangement links TRBV28 to TRBJ2-7; D unclear. This CDR3 spans 13 amino acids. V gave up 3 bases and J gave up 3 bases, with 9 bases separating them. Germline CDR1 reads MDHEN; CDR2 reads SYDVKM. The full variable domain, its missing parts supplied by reference TRBV28 and TRBJ2-7, is DVKVTQSSRYLVKRTGEKVFLECVQDMDHENMFWYRQDPGLGLRLIYFSYDVKMKEKGDIPEGYSVSREKKERFSLILESASTNQTSMYLCASSLSGFYEQYFGPGTRLTVT.

This clone was counted a few times. The chain joins TRBV9 to TRBJ2-6, with a tentative D call TRBD1 (5 bases). Trimming cost V 4 bases and J 2 bases, with 10 bases left between them. Germline V gene data show CDR1 as SGDLS and CDR2 as YYNGEE. The CDR3 is 15 residues long. This CDR3 is CASSNQGAGANVLTF. CDR3 nucleotide sequence: TGTGCCAGCAGCAACCAGGGTGCTGGGGCCAACGTCCTGACTTTC.

This clone appeared a few times. The chain recombines TRBV7-2 with TRBJ2-5; a possible D gene is TRBD1 (7 bases). The germline V and J ends were trimmed by 5 bases and 4 bases, with 14 bases remaining between them. Germline values: CDR1 SGHTA, CDR2 FQGNSA. The CDR3 is made up of 14 amino acids. The CDR3 bases are TGTGCCAGCAGCCACCAGGGGGGACGAGAGACCCAGTACTTC. Translating it yields CASSHQGGRETQYF.

The chain joins TRBV6-1 to TRBJ2-5; tentative D call: TRBD1 (6 bases). Trimming pared 2 bases from V and 9 bases from J, leaving 31 bases between. Germline V gene lookup returns CDR1 MNHNS and CDR2 SASEGT. There are 19 residues in the CDR3. This chain's CDR3 is CASSESSGHSSPYRMSQYF. The CDR3 coding sequence is TGTGCCAGCAGTGAATCGTCGGGACACTCATCGCCCTACCGGATGTCCCAGTACTTC.

This clone occurred a few times. CDR3 bases: TGTGCCAGCAGTTACTCCACAGGTTACAATGAGCAGTTCTTC. Translation: CASSYSTGYNEQFF. The gene calls are TRBV6-6 and TRBJ2-1; TRBD1 might be the D (5 bases). Germline loops: CDR1 MNHNY, CDR2 SVGAGI (reference sequence). V was cut by 0 bases and J by 4 bases, with 7 bases left in between. The CDR3 runs 14 residues.

The chain couples TRBV18 to TRBJ2-1; 9 positions agree with TRBD2. The V gene end was trimmed by 2 bases and the J gene end by 6 bases; junction bases not matched to a gene: 8. CDR1 KGHSH and CDR2 LQKENI come from the germline V gene. The CDR3 loop spans 16 amino acids. CDR3 in amino acids: CASSPSLLAGINEQFF. CDR3 coding DNA: TGTGCCAGCTCACCATCCTTACTAGCGGGCATCAATGAGCAGTTCTTC.

The table lists this clone with a few counts. The V and J genes are TRBV7-9 and TRBJ2-2; D is possibly TRBD2 (6 bases). V was pared by 5 bases and J by 5 bases, with 9 bases between. This CDR3 is built from 13 residues. Germline-derived CDR1 and CDR2 are SEHNR and FQNEAQ (reference sequence). CDR3 coding DNA: TGTGCCAGCAGCACCGGACTAACCGGGGAGCTGTTTTTT. Residues: CASSTGLTGELFF.

The rearrangement joins TRBV6-5 to TRBJ2-4; TRBD2 agrees at 7 bases. The V segment lost 2 bases and the J segment 2 bases; nucleotides outside the gene matches: 3. This CDR3 spans 15 amino acids. Germline CDR1 reads MNHEY; CDR2 reads SVGAGI. The CDR3 coding sequence is TGTGCCAGCAGTTACGGGGGGGAGACCAAAAACATTCAGTACTTC. Translated, it gives CASSYGGETKNIQYF.

This clone was recorded at least ten times. The chain uses TRBV10-3 and TRBJ2-7, with 9 nucleotides matching TRBD1. Trimming at V came to 10 bases and at J to 0 bases, leaving 7 bases not matched to a gene. The CDR3 spans 14 residues. Germline CDR1 is ENHRY and CDR2 is SYGVKD. For the CDR3, the DNA is TGTGCCACGATACAGGGGGCAATCTCCTACGAGCAGTACTTC. Protein: CATIQGAISYEQYF.

This clone was recorded a few times. The chain recombines TRBV18 with TRBJ2-5; D may be TRBD2 (5 bases). CDR3 length: 15 residues. Trimming removed 0 bases from V and 7 bases from J, with 15 bases in between. Per the germline V gene, CDR1 is KGHSH and CDR2 is LQKENI. CDR3 residues: CASSPPEASYVTQYF. In nucleotides, the CDR3 is TGTGCCAGCTCACCACCGGAGGCTAGCTATGTGACCCAGTACTTC.

The V gene is TRBV11-3, the J gene TRBJ2-2; a weak D match, TRBD2 (6 bases). The ends were cut back, 1 base at V and 6 bases at J, with 9 bases in the middle. The CDR3 runs 14 residues. CDR1 and CDR2 from the germline V gene are SGHNT and YENEEA. CDR3 loop: CASSLGGGSGELFF. Here the CDR3 DNA reads TGTGCCAGCAGCTTAGGTGGAGGGTCCGGGGAGCTGTTTTTT. The complete variable domain, with remaining parts taken from reference TRBV11-3 and TRBJ2-2, reads EAGVVQSPRYKIIEKKQPVAFWCNPISGHNTLYWYLQNLGQGPELLIRYENEEAVDDSQLPKDRFSAERLKGVDSTLKIQPAELGDSAVYLCASSLGGGSGELFFGEGSRLTVL.

This chain joins TRBV18 and TRBJ2-3, with 8 bases lining up with TRBD1. This CDR3 spans 20 amino acids. V was pared by 2 bases and J by 2 bases, with 18 bases of the junction left unmatched. Germline V gene lookup returns CDR1 KGHSH and CDR2 LQKENI. The CDR3 here is CASSPSKGQAPLGYTDTQYF. CDR3 sequence (DNA): TGTGCCAGCTCACCATCCAAGGGACAGGCCCCTCTCGGATACACAGATACGCAGTATTTT. Filled out from reference TRBV18 and TRBJ2-3, the complete variable domain reads NAGVMQNPRHLVRRRGQEARLRCSPMKGHSHVYWYRQLPEEGLKFMVYLQKENIIDESGMPKERFSAEFPKEGPSILRIQQVVRGDSAAYFCASSPSKGQAPLGYTDTQYFGPGTRLTVL.

This clone came up many times. The chain combines TRBV6-6 with TRBJ1-5, with TRBD1 identical over 8 bases. The CDR3 is made up of 15 amino acids. The V segment lost 4 bases and the J segment 4 bases; nucleotides outside the gene matches: 6. Germline V gives CDR1 MNHNY, CDR2 SVGAGI (reference sequence). The CDR3 DNA reads as TGTGCCAGCAGTTCCACCGGGACAGGTAATCAGCCCCAGCATTTT. This gives the protein CASSSTGTGNQPQHF.

This clone was detected a few times. As DNA, the CDR3 is TGTGCCAGCTTTGATTACCAAGAGACCCAGTACTTC. Protein sequence: CASFDYQETQYF. V usage is TRBV28 and J usage is TRBJ2-5; D unclear. Deletions cut 8 bases from V and 0 bases from J, with 7 bases between. Germline V gene sequence: CDR1 MDHEN, CDR2 SYDVKM. CDR3 length: 12 residues.